The 17 T cell receptor beta chains below were found in one sample sequenced in a study of blood T cell repertoires in COVID-19. The assay was immunoSEQ multiplex PCR, and TCRdb's table has in-frame clones only and misses some. The data contain fewer than 350,000 clones, roughly 88% of them singletons. Sequencing was done on a sample of PBMCs or T cells enriched from blood (not recorded which). These receptors were taken from a woman in her thirties or forties with acute COVID-19.

The V and J genes are TRBV28 and TRBJ1-4; possibly TRBD1 for D (5 bases). Looked up from germline, CDR1 is MDHEN and CDR2 is SYDVKM. The CDR3 runs to 13 residues. Trimming stripped 6 bases from V and 8 bases from J, with 13 bases between. DNA for the CDR3: TGTGCCAGCAGAATCAACCAGGGCGAAAAACTGTTTTTT. Translating it yields CASRINQGEKLFF.

The rearrangement links TRBV7-3 to TRBJ2-3; weak D call: TRBD2 (6 bases). V gave up 2 bases and J gave up 0 bases, with 12 bases separating them. The CDR3 is made up of 16 amino acids. The germline CDR1 and CDR2 sequences are SGHTA and FQGTGA. CDR3 residues: CASSLVAGLSTDTQYF. The CDR3 DNA reads as TGTGCCAGCAGCTTAGTTGCGGGGCTAAGCACAGATACGCAGTATTTT.

J is TRBJ1-5 and V is TRBV28; 10 bases fit TRBD1. The CDR3 consists of 17 residues. Trimming took 5 bases from V and 0 from J; bases not matched to a gene: 7. Per the germline V gene, CDR1 is MDHEN and CDR2 is SYDVKM. The CDR3 is CASSPRDRGYSNQPQHF. In DNA form, the CDR3 reads TGTGCCAGCAGTCCCCGGGACAGGGGATATAGCAATCAGCCCCAGCATTTT. Looking up the rest from reference TRBV28 and TRBJ1-5 gives the full variable domain: DVKVTQSSRYLVKRTGEKVFLECVQDMDHENMFWYRQDPGLGLRLIYFSYDVKMKEKGDIPEGYSVSREKKERFSLILESASTNQTSMYLCASSPRDRGYSNQPQHFGDGTRLSIL.

This clone is a singleton in its sample. This rearrangement joins TRBV6-5 to TRBJ1-4; a possible D gene is TRBD1 (5 bases). Germline CDR1 MNHEY, CDR2 SVGAGI. CDR3 length equals 15 residues. The germline V and J ends were trimmed by 6 bases and 5 bases, with 16 bases remaining between them. CDR3 in DNA: TGTGCCAGCAGGCCCGGGGGGACCCAGAATGAAAAACTGTTTTTT. It codes for CASRPGGTQNEKLFF.

This rearrangement joins TRBV25-1 to TRBJ2-3; 7 bases are shared with TRBD1. Unmatched junction bases numbered 9, after V lost 6 bases and J lost 3 bases. Germline V gives CDR1 MGHDK, CDR2 SYGVNS. The CDR3 consists of 15 residues. CDR3 nucleotide sequence: TGTGCCAGCAGGCATAGACAGGGTGGGACAGATACGCAGTATTTT. Translated, it gives CASRHRQGGTDTQYF.

The genes are TRBV9 and TRBJ2-1, with D possibly matching TRBD2 (5 bases). V was cut by 6 bases and J by 7 bases, with 14 bases left in between. CDR3 length: 13 amino acids. The germline V gene has CDR1 SGDLS and CDR2 YYNGEE. CDR3 protein: CASTRTEGNEQFF. CDR3 DNA sequence: TGTGCCAGCACCCGGACTGAAGGAAATGAGCAGTTCTTC.

This sequence joins TRBV4-2 and TRBJ2-7, with 7 bases identical to TRBD1. Germline CDR1 and CDR2: LGHNA and YNFKEQ. This CDR3 is built from 15 residues. V lost 1 base, J lost 7 bases, and 10 bases stayed unmatched. The CDR3 DNA reads TGTGCCAGCAGCCAAGCCGGGACAGCTATGTGGGAGCAGTACTTC. Translation gives CASSQAGTAMWEQYF.

This chain links TRBV3-1 (or the pseudogene TRBV3-2) with TRBJ2-2; unclear D gene. Germline CDR1 LGHDT, CDR2 YNNKEL (reference sequence). V was pared by 4 bases and J by 8 bases, with 11 bases between. The CDR3 consists of 13 residues. The DNA of the CDR3 is TGTGCCAGCAGCCCGAAAGAGGTGGGGGAGCTGTTTTTT. This encodes CASSPKEVGELFF.

This chain uses TRBV28 with TRBJ2-2; 11 bases line up with TRBD2. The CDR3 has 15 residues. Germline V lookup: CDR1 MDHEN, CDR2 SYDVKM. The V segment lost 7 bases and the J segment 3 bases; nucleotides outside the gene matches: 4. CDR3 nucleotide sequence: TGTGCCAGCACTCTAGCGGGGGGATACACCGGGGAGCTGTTTTTT. Translating it yields CASTLAGGYTGELFF.

The genes are TRBV23-1 and TRBJ2-7; 9 positions match TRBD2. TRBV23-1 is noted as an ORF with a role that remains uncertain. The V segment lost 0 bases and the J segment 3 bases; nucleotides outside the gene matches: 6. This CDR3 region has 16 residues. The CDR3 loop is CASSQSRREGLYEQYF. CDR3 coding DNA: TGCGCCAGCAGTCAATCTAGGCGGGAGGGCCTCTACGAGCAGTACTTC.

This rearrangement joins TRBV3-1 (or the pseudogene TRBV3-2) to TRBJ1-3; no firm D call. V was clipped by 4 bases and J by 0 bases, with 10 bases between them. CDR3 size: 15 residues. CDR1 LGHDT and CDR2 YNNKEL come from the germline V gene (reference sequence). The chain's CDR3 is CASSLSLVSGNTIYF. CDR3 sequence (DNA): TGTGCCAGCAGCCTGAGCCTGGTCTCTGGAAACACCATATATTTT.

The chain combines TRBV25-1 with TRBJ2-7, with a weak D call TRBD1 (6 bases). Trimming left V 9 bases short and J 3 bases short, with 12 bases between. Germline lookup yields CDR1 MGHDK and CDR2 SYGVNS. The length of the CDR3 is 12 residues. The CDR3 is CASSTQGYEQYF. The DNA for the CDR3 is TGTGCCAGTAGTACACAGGGCTACGAGCAGTACTTC.

The table lists this clone with a few counts. V usage is TRBV5-4 and J usage is TRBJ2-2, with 11 nucleotides matching TRBD1. In germline, CDR1 is SGHNT, CDR2 YYREEE (reference sequence). After removal of 4 bases from V and 6 bases from J, the junction contained 8 bases not matched to a gene. The CDR3 runs to 16 residues. The chain's CDR3 is CASSRDRGGVAGELFF. CDR3 nucleotides: TGTGCCAGCAGCCGGGACAGGGGGGGGGTCGCCGGGGAGCTGTTTTTT.

This chain links TRBV24-1 with TRBJ2-7; 7 nucleotides match TRBD2. The CDR3 spans 18 residues. Germline V lookup: CDR1 KGHDR, CDR2 SFDVKD. With 8 bases clipped from V and 4 bases from J, the junction kept 22 bases outside the gene matches. CDR3 residues: CATTLLLAEKPDTYEQYF. CDR3 coding DNA: TGTGCCACCACCCTGTTGCTAGCGGAGAAACCCGACACTTACGAGCAGTACTTC.

CDR3 residues: CASSYRDRSFGTQYF. The CDR3 DNA reads as TGTGCCAGCAGCTACCGGGACAGGAGTTTTGGTACGCAGTATTTT. This rearrangement joins TRBV7-2 to TRBJ2-3; 8 positions agree with TRBD1. The CDR3 sequence is 15 residues long. V was clipped by 4 bases and J by 8 bases; unmatched bases: 11. Germline CDR1 reads SGHTA; CDR2 reads FQGNSA.

The V gene is TRBV7-2, the J gene TRBJ2-2; possibly TRBD1 for D (6 bases). Looked up from germline, CDR1 is SGHTA and CDR2 is FQGNSA. The V gene lost 5 bases and the J gene lost 6 bases, with 13 bases spanning the gap. CDR3 length: 14 residues. For the CDR3, the DNA is TGTGCCAGCAGCCCAAGTGCAGGGGCCGGGGAGCTGTTTTTT. As protein: CASSPSAGAGELFF.

The J gene is TRBJ1-4, the V gene TRBV10-3; D possibly corresponds to TRBD1 (5 bases). CDR1 is ENHRY and CDR2 is SYGVKD in the germline V gene. The V end lost 6 bases, the J end lost 2 bases, and 10 bases lay between the germline ends. The CDR3 length is 14 residues. CDR3: CAISAGLTNEKLFF. In DNA form, the CDR3 reads TGTGCCATCAGCGCGGGACTGACTAATGAAAAACTGTTTTTT.